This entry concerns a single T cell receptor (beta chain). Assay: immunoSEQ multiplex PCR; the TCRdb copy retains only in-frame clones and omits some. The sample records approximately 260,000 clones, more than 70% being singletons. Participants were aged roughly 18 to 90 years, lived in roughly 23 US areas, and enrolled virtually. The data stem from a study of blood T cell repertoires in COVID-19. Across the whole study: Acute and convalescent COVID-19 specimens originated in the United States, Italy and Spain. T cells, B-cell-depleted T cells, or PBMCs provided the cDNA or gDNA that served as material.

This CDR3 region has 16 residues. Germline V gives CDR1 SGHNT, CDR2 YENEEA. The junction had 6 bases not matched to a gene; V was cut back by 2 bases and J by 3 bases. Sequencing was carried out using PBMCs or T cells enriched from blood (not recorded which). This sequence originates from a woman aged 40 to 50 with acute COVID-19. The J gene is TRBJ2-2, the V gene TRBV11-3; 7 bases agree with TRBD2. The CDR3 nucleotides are TGTGCCAGCAGCTTAAACGGGAGGATAGACACCGGGGAGCTGTTTTTT. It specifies CASSLNGRIDTGELFF.